The text below deals with one T cell receptor (beta chain). The antigen is undetermined. Genomic DNA for TCR beta libraries, approximately 2 micrograms, came from cryopreserved PBMCs. The repertoire was sequenced with immunoSEQ multiplex PCR; TCRdb's copy has only in-frame clones and lacks some. The data show 160,000 or so clones, with approximately 80% seen just once and over 4.5% held by the top ten. Germline V lookup: CDR1 MNHNY, CDR2 SVGAGI (reference sequence). V was trimmed by 2 bases and J by 2 bases, leaving 13 bases between them. There are 16 residues in the CDR3. This sample is part of a study of cytotoxic CD8 clonotypes in ibrutinib-treated CLL. Points from the study as a whole: Clonality correlated strongly with circulating CD8+ T cells and exceeded age-matched healthy donors at baseline.

Sequencing was performed on PBMCs, taken after 24 months of ibrutinib treatment. The rearrangement links TRBV6-6 to TRBJ1-3, with a possible D match to TRBD1 (5 bases). The receptor was derived from a human donor with chronic lymphocytic leukemia. CDR3: CASSYGQGFAGNTIYF. CDR3 sequence (DNA): TGTGCCAGCAGTTACGGGCAGGGATTCGCTGGAAACACCATATATTTT.